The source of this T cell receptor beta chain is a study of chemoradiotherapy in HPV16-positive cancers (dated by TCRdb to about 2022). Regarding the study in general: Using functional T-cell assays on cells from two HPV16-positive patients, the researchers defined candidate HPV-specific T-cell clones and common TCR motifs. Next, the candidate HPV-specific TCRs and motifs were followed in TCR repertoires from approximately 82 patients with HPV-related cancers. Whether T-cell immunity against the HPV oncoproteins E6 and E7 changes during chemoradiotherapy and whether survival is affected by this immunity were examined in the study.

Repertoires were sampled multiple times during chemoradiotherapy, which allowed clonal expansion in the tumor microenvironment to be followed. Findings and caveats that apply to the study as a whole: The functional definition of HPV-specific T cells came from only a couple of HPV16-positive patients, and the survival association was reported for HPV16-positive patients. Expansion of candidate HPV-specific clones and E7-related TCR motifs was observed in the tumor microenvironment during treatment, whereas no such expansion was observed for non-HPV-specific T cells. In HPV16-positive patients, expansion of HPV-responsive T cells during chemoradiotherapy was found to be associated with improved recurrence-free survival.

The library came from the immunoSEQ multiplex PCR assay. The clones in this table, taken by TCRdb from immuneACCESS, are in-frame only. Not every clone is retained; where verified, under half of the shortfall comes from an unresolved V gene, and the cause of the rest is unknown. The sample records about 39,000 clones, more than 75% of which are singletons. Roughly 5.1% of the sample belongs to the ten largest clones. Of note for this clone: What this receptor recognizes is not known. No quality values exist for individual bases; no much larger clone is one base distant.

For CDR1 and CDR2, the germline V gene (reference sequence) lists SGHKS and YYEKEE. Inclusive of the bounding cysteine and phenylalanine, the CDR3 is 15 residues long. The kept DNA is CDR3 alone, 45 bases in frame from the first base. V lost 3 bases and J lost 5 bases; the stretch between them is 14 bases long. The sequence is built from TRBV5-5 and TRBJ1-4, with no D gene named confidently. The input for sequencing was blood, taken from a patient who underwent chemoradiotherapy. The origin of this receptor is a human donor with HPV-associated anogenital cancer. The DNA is TGTGCCAGCAGCTGGTCCTCCTCGAGGAATGAAAAACTGTTTTTT. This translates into CASSWSSSRNEKLFF.